Listed below are T cell receptor beta chains from one sample, sequenced in a study of T cells in Graves' hyperthyroidism and ophthalmopathy. TCRdb re-called the multiplex PCR reads with MiXCR, one entry per CDR3 protein. The repertoire has approximately 610,000 distinct CDR3 sequences, over 15% of them found once; the top ten carry approximately 20%. Sequenced material: blood. Source of these receptors: a woman aged 18 to 35 with Graves' hyperthyroidism. Both conserved end residues are part of each CDR3. The D gene is left open where the match is weak. Clone size, where shown, is once, few, many, or a class for clones that have expanded.

j_call v_call cdr3_length d_call clone_size cdr3_aa cdr3_nt
TRBJ2-1 TRBV9 20 - few CASSDQGQGGGLAMVDEQFF TGTGCCAGCAGCGATCAGGGACAGGGCGGCGGACTAGCAATGGTCGATGAGCAGTTCTTC
TRBJ1-4 TRBV11-2 15 - - CASSRRATTNEKLFF TGTGCCAGCAGCCGAAGAGCTACAACTAATGAAAAACTGTTTTTT
TRBJ2-7 TRBV5-1 16 TRBD2 - CASSLAWSGMVGEQYF TGCGCCAGCAGCTTGGCCTGGAGCGGGATGGTTGGGGAGCAGTACTTC
TRBJ1-1 TRBV7-9 11 - - CASSSLTEAFF TGTGCCAGCAGCTCCTTAACTGAAGCTTTCTTT
TRBJ2-5 TRBV7-9 15 TRBD1 - CASSFRTGGAETQYF TGTGCCAGCAGCTTTAGGACAGGGGGCGCCGAGACCCAGTACTTC
TRBJ2-1 TRBV7-9 16 TRBD2 - CASSFGGSGSRNEQFF TGTGCCAGCAGCTTCGGGGGTAGCGGGAGTAGGAATGAGCAGTTCTTC
TRBJ2-5 TRBV7-9 14 - - CASSSDLSRETQYF TGTGCCAGCAGCTCGGATCTTTCGAGGGAGACCCAGTACTTC
TRBJ1-4 TRBV19 15 - few CASSIMGRGPEKLFF TGTGCCAGTAGTATTATGGGGAGAGGCCCCGAAAAACTGTTTTTT
TRBJ1-6 TRBV13 17 TRBD1 few CASSLRTPGQGSLPLHF TGTGCCAGCAGCTTAAGGACACCGGGACAGGGGAGCCTGCCCCTCCACTTT
TRBJ2-5 TRBV11-2 15 TRBD2 few CASSPAGLAAIPKYF TGTGCCAGCAGCCCCGCGGGACTAGCGGCCATCCCCAAGTACTTC
TRBJ1-2 TRBV18 12 TRBD1 - CASSQDREGYTF TGTGCCAGCTCACAGGACAGGGAAGGCTACACCTTC
TRBJ1-5 TRBV12-3/TRBV12-4 15 TRBD1 - CASSPGQAPMEPQHF TGTGCCAGCAGTCCCGGACAGGCCCCAATGGAACCCCAGCATTTT
TRBJ2-7 TRBV2 14 TRBD2 - CASSGGGAPYEQYF TGTGCCAGCAGCGGGGGGGGGGCCCCCTACGAGCAGTACTTC
TRBJ2-6 TRBV20-1 18 - few CSARDRGGGRSGANVLTF TGCAGTGCTAGAGATAGGGGCGGGGGCCGCTCTGGGGCCAACGTCCTGACTTTC
TRBJ1-5 TRBV9 16 TRBD1 - CASSRGGQGLNQPQHF TGTGCCAGCAGCCGAGGGGGACAGGGACTCAATCAGCCCCAGCATTTT
TRBJ2-1 TRBV6-2/TRBV6-3 13 - many CASSPFSVDEQFF TGTGCCAGCAGTCCTTTTTCAGTCGATGAGCAGTTCTTC
TRBJ2-7 TRBV15 14 TRBD1 - CATRKDRGPFGQYF TGTGCCACCAGGAAGGACAGGGGGCCCTTTGGGCAGTACTTC
TRBJ2-5 TRBV7-2 17 TRBD2 few CASSTVLRAGGRETQYF TGTGCCAGCAGCACGGTTCTGCGGGCGGGAGGGAGGGAGACCCAGTACTTC
TRBJ2-5 TRBV3-1 14 - many CASSQGLNLETQYF TGTGCCAGCAGCCAGGGGCTGAACCTAGAGACCCAGTACTTC
TRBJ2-5 TRBV19 15 TRBD1 - CASSITLDRAETQYF TGTGCCAGTAGTATCACGCTTGACAGGGCTGAGACCCAGTACTTC
TRBJ1-1 TRBV6-6 13 TRBD1 many CASSYSGQGQAFF TGTGCCAGCAGTTACTCTGGACAGGGACAAGCTTTCTTT
TRBJ2-2 TRBV29-1 15 - few CSVEITNANTGELFF TGCAGCGTTGAAATAACGAACGCGAACACCGGGGAGCTGTTTTTT
TRBJ1-1 TRBV19 13 - few CASSIKGYTEAFF TGTGCCAGTAGTATTAAGGGATACACTGAAGCTTTCTTT
TRBJ2-3 TRBV7-3 16 TRBD2 many CASSLWGGGSGDTQYF TGTGCCAGCAGCTTGTGGGGCGGGGGGAGCGGAGATACGCAGTATTTT
TRBJ1-2 TRBV10-3 13 - few CAISDAVGYGYTF TGTGCCATCAGTGATGCGGTGGGGTATGGCTACACCTTC
TRBJ1-5 TRBV12-3/TRBV12-4 16 TRBD1 many CASRATGTGGSWPQHF TGTGCCAGCAGGGCTACCGGGACAGGGGGCTCTTGGCCCCAGCATTTT
TRBJ2-5 TRBV6-2/TRBV6-3 15 TRBD2 - CASSYSAGELETQYF TGTGCCAGCAGTTACTCAGCGGGGGAGCTGGAGACCCAGTACTTC
TRBJ1-5 TRBV19 16 TRBD1 few CASSSQGGGWDQPQHF TGTGCCAGTAGTTCCCAAGGAGGGGGCTGGGATCAGCCCCAGCATTTT
TRBJ2-3 TRBV7-2 16 - few CASTPEGPVSTDTQYF TGTGCCAGCACCCCCGAAGGACCCGTAAGCACAGATACGCAGTATTTT
TRBJ1-4 TRBV4-2 16 TRBD1 - CASSQDPGTGNEKLFF TGTGCCAGCAGCCAAGACCCCGGGACAGGGAATGAAAAACTGTTTTTT
TRBJ2-2 TRBV15 20 TRBD1 few CATSRGGDRGQFFGTGGLFF TGTGCCACCAGCAGAGGTGGGGACAGGGGGCAGTTTTTTGGCACCGGGGGGCTGTTTTTT
TRBJ2-5 TRBV10-2 14 - - CASTQPGEAETQYF TGCGCCAGCACCCAACCCGGGGAGGCAGAGACCCAGTACTTC
TRBJ2-1 TRBV11-2 17 TRBD2 medium-sized CASSLGGGGEVYNEQFF TGTGCCAGCAGCTTAGGGGGCGGGGGGGAGGTCTACAATGAGCAGTTCTTC
TRBJ2-1 TRBV2 15 TRBD1 many CASRLDRGSYNEQFF TGTGCCAGCAGGCTCGACAGGGGCTCCTACAATGAGCAGTTCTTC
TRBJ2-7 TRBV4-1 13 - - CASSGSAGHEQYF TGCGCCAGCAGCGGCTCCGCGGGACACGAGCAGTACTTC
TRBJ2-4 TRBV11-2 16 - many CASSLASSVAKNIQYF TGTGCCAGCAGTCTAGCCTCTTCCGTGGCCAAAAACATTCAGTACTTC
TRBJ2-2 TRBV20-1 14 TRBD2 few CSAISGSHTGELFF TGCAGTGCTATTAGCGGGAGTCACACCGGGGAGCTGTTTTTT
TRBJ2-7 TRBV20-1 18 TRBD2 few CSARGTSGGRQSSYEQYF TGCAGTGCTAGGGGGACTAGCGGGGGGAGGCAAAGCTCCTACGAGCAGTACTTC
TRBJ2-7 TRBV2 12 - many CASRLDTYEQYF TGTGCCAGCAGGCTGGATACCTACGAGCAGTACTTC
TRBJ2-7 TRBV29-1 13 - - CSVAPGPWDEQYF TGCAGCGTTGCACCGGGCCCTTGGGACGAGCAGTACTTC
TRBJ2-3 TRBV12-3/TRBV12-4 15 TRBD2 many CASSAYGLAGDTQYF TGTGCCAGCAGTGCTTATGGACTAGCGGGAGATACGCAGTATTTT
TRBJ2-1 TRBV2 14 TRBD2 many CASSEELAVNEQFF TGTGCCAGCAGTGAAGAGCTAGCGGTCAATGAGCAGTTCTTC
TRBJ2-3 TRBV12-3/TRBV12-4 15 TRBD2 - CASSLGGRAGDTQYF TGTGCCAGCAGTTTAGGCGGGAGGGCCGGAGATACGCAGTATTTT
TRBJ2-1 TRBV20-1 14 - few CSARSQEAYNEQFF TGCAGTGCTAGGAGCCAGGAGGCCTACAATGAGCAGTTCTTC
TRBJ2-7 TRBV6-2/TRBV6-3 15 - - CASSYGPASSYEQYF TGTGCCAGCAGTTACGGGCCCGCTAGTTCCTACGAGCAGTACTTC
TRBJ2-6 TRBV7-9 18 TRBD1 - CASSLGGTGRSGANVLTF TGTGCCAGCAGCTTAGGGGGGACAGGCCGCTCTGGGGCCAACGTCCTGACTTTC
TRBJ2-7 TRBV29-1 15 - many CSVTPPGRRAYEQYF TGCAGCGTGACCCCTCCGGGACGGCGAGCCTACGAGCAGTACTTC
TRBJ1-5 TRBV24-1 14 TRBD1 - CATSQTGANQPQHF TGTGCCACCAGTCAGACAGGGGCCAATCAGCCCCAGCATTTT
TRBJ1-1 TRBV3-1 14 - many CASSRDGGNTEAFF TGTGCCAGCAGCCGTGATGGGGGGAACACTGAAGCTTTCTTT
TRBJ1-2 TRBV7-9 12 - few CASSPGSRGYTF TGTGCCAGCAGCCCAGGGTCCCGAGGCTACACCTTC
TRBJ2-5 TRBV19 15 - few CASSISAGNQEAQYF TGTGCCAGTAGTATCTCGGCGGGGAACCAAGAGGCCCAGTACTTC
TRBJ2-1 TRBV3-1 15 - many CASTPDQTSYNEQFF TGTGCCAGCACCCCGGACCAAACCTCCTACAATGAGCAGTTCTTC
TRBJ2-1 TRBV7-9 16 TRBD2 few CASSRQGLGFLNEQFF TGTGCCAGCAGCCGCCAGGGACTAGGTTTCCTCAATGAGCAGTTCTTC
TRBJ2-2 TRBV6-1 14 - - CASSEARNTGELFF TGTGCCAGCAGTGAAGCGCGAAACACCGGGGAGCTGTTTTTT
TRBJ1-1 TRBV24-1 14 TRBD1 many CATSDSGTAYEAFF TGTGCCACCAGTGATTCCGGGACAGCGTATGAAGCTTTCTTT
TRBJ2-3 TRBV5-1 13 - few CASSDLRQDTRYF TGCGCCAGCAGCGATCTCAGACAGGACACGCGGTATTTT
TRBJ1-1 TRBV28 17 - many CASSSPAGWGRKHEAFF TGTGCCAGCAGTTCACCGGCGGGGTGGGGGAGAAAACACGAAGCTTTCTTT
TRBJ1-1 TRBV19 14 - few CASSTGQWNTEAFF TGTGCCAGTAGTACCGGACAGTGGAACACTGAAGCTTTCTTT
TRBJ2-5 TRBV20-1 13 - - CSAHSEAGEAQYF TGCAGTGCCCATTCCGAGGCCGGGGAGGCCCAGTACTTC